The 15 T cell receptor beta chains below come from one sample, sequenced in a study of OX40 agonist ivuxolimab in advanced cancers. Library preparation employed the immunoSEQ multiplex PCR assay. TCRdb holds this immuneACCESS table with in-frame rearrangements only. Some clones are missing; in checked studies, unresolved V genes explain under half, and the rest has no known cause. This sample lists tens of thousands of clones; about nine tenths were detected once. Of the sample, around 0.35% falls within the top ten clones. Material: CD4+ or CD8+ T cells sorted from blood, obtained in a trial of the OX40 agonist ivuxolimab. These receptors were taken from an adult with an advanced solid tumor such as melanoma, head and neck, liver or kidney cancer.

The chain joins TRBV5-1 to TRBJ2-5, with 8 bases that match TRBD1. The J call may be in error: the DNA end matches TRBJ2-7 better. This CDR3 has 14 residues. Germline CDR1 SGHRS, CDR2 YFSETQ. The CDR3 here is CASSLQTGGYEQYF. The CDR3 nucleotides are TGCGCCAGCAGCTTGCAAACAGGGGGATACGAGCAGTACTTC.

This chain uses TRBV5-1 with TRBJ2-1; D may be TRBD1 (6 bases). The V and J ends lost 4 bases and 4 bases respectively, with 12 bases between them. This CDR3 has 14 residues. The germline V gene encodes CDR1 SGHRS and CDR2 YFSETQ. CDR3 amino acids: CASSQQGQYNEQFF. The CDR3 DNA reads as TGCGCCAGCAGCCAACAAGGACAGTACAATGAGCAGTTCTTC.

Of note for this clone: The sample has other DNA sequences that encode this CDR3 too. The chain has TRBV2 and TRBJ1-6; 7 nucleotides match TRBD1. The CDR3 contains 17 residues. Germline trimming cut 4 bases from V and 0 bases from J; bases unmatched to any gene: 6. The V gene's germline CDR1 is SNHLY and CDR2 FYNNEI. CDR3: CASSGGGQSSYNSPLHF. Here the CDR3 DNA reads TGTGCCAGCAGTGGAGGGGGACAGAGCTCCTATAATTCACCCCTCCACTTT. The full variable domain, with the rest looked up from reference TRBV2 and TRBJ1-6, is EPEVTQTPSHQVTQMGQEVILRCVPISNHLYFYWYRQILGQKVEFLVSFYNNEISEKSEIFDDQFSVERPDGSNFTLKIRSTKLEDSAMYFCASSGGGQSSYNSPLHFGNGTRLTVT.

The chain couples TRBV28 to TRBJ2-3; TRBD2 aligns across 13 bases. With V trimmed by 5 bases and J by 4 bases, 6 bases remained unmatched. The CDR3 loop spans 16 amino acids. Per germline, CDR1 MDHEN and CDR2 SYDVKM. The CDR3 region is CASSPGLAGVADTQYF. Here the CDR3 DNA reads TGTGCCAGCAGTCCCGGACTAGCGGGAGTGGCAGATACGCAGTATTTT.

The V call is TRBV6-5, the J call TRBJ1-4; TRBD1 agrees at 8 bases. Trimming at V came to 2 bases and at J to 7 bases, leaving 6 bases not matched to a gene. Germline CDR1 MNHEY, CDR2 SVGAGI. The CDR3 totals 15 residues. The CDR3 nucleotides are TGTGCCAGCAGTTACGCCAGGACAGGGATTGAAAAACTGTTTTTT. Translating it yields CASSYARTGIEKLFF.

This sequence joins TRBV30 and TRBJ1-2, with 7 bases aligning to TRBD1. This CDR3 is 12 amino acids long. J gave up 13 bases and V 3 bases, and 11 bases lay outside the gene matches. Germline CDR1 GTSNPN, CDR2 SVGIG (reference sequence). The CDR3 sequence: CAWSKGAGHLTF. CDR3 DNA sequence: TGTGCCTGGAGCAAGGGGGCCGGTCACCTCACCTTC.

This chain joins TRBV28 and TRBJ2-7; D is ambiguous. V dropped 10 bases and J dropped 2 bases, with 15 bases sitting between them. CDR3 length: 13 residues. Germline V gene lookup returns CDR1 MDHEN and CDR2 SYDVKM. CDR3 region: CAIRHPTTYEQYF. The CDR3 coding sequence is TGTGCCATCAGACACCCTACAACCTACGAGCAGTACTTC.

The chain links TRBV11-2 to TRBJ2-7; 11 bases are shared with TRBD2. V gave up 4 bases and J gave up 3 bases; unmatched junction bases: 11. Germline assignment: CDR1 SGHAT and CDR2 FQNNGV. There are 17 residues in the CDR3. The CDR3: CASSSPGTSGRRYEQYF. The CDR3 bases are TGTGCCAGCAGCTCGCCCGGGACTAGCGGACGGCGCTACGAGCAGTACTTC.

The gene calls are TRBV28 and TRBJ1-3, with a tentative D call TRBD1 (6 bases). The V end lost 3 bases, the J end lost 8 bases, and 20 bases lay between the germline ends. CDR3 length equals 16 residues. Germline loops: CDR1 MDHEN, CDR2 SYDVKM. As DNA, the CDR3 is TGTGCCAGCAGTTTTACGGGGGGCCGGAGAGGGGACACCATATATTTT. It is translated as CASSFTGGRRGDTIYF. Variable domain in full (rest from reference TRBV28 and TRBJ1-3): DVKVTQSSRYLVKRTGEKVFLECVQDMDHENMFWYRQDPGLGLRLIYFSYDVKMKEKGDIPEGYSVSREKKERFSLILESASTNQTSMYLCASSFTGGRRGDTIYFGEGSWLTVV.

The chain recombines TRBV5-1 with TRBJ2-2; 11 bases are shared with TRBD1. This CDR3 is built from 17 residues. Germline CDR1 reads SGHRS; CDR2 reads YFSETQ. J lost 2 bases, V lost 0 bases, and 3 bases had no gene match. CDR3 nucleotides: TGCGCCAGCAGCTTGGCGGACAGGGGGCGAAACACCGGGGAGCTGTTTTTT. It yields the protein CASSLADRGRNTGELFF.

The chain recombines TRBV5-6 with TRBJ2-7; a weak D match, TRBD2 (6 bases). The V gene's germline CDR1 is SGHDT and CDR2 YYEEEE. CDR3 length: 14 amino acids. The V end lost 0 bases, the J end lost 2 bases, and 9 bases lay between the germline ends. This CDR3 reads CASSLVGGAYEQYF. As DNA, the CDR3 is TGTGCCAGCAGCTTGGTGGGGGGAGCCTACGAGCAGTACTTC.

This chain's CDR3 is CASSFDGQETQYF. In DNA form, the CDR3 reads TGCGCCAGCAGCTTCGACGGCCAAGAGACCCAGTACTTC. The chain has TRBV5-1 and TRBJ2-5; no reliable D call. V gave up 2 bases and J gave up 1 base, with 6 bases separating them. CDR3 length equals 13 residues. The germline CDR1 and CDR2 sequences are SGHRS and YFSETQ. Full variable domain (rest looked up from reference TRBV5-1 and TRBJ2-5): KAGVTQTPRYLIKTRGQQVTLSCSPISGHRSVSWYQQTPGQGLQFLFEYFSETQRNKGNFPGRFSGRQFSNSRSEMNVSTLELGDSALYLCASSFDGQETQYFGPGTRLLVL.

J is TRBJ1-3 and V is TRBV19; D remains ambiguous. Germline values: CDR1 LNHDA, CDR2 SQIVND (reference sequence). The V end lost 11 bases, the J end lost 0 bases, and 11 bases lay between the germline ends. This CDR3 region has 13 residues. The CDR3 region is CAHQVTSGNTIYF. Written as DNA, the CDR3 is TGTGCCCATCAGGTAACCTCTGGAAACACCATATATTTT.

The chain links TRBV30 to TRBJ1-1; D gene ambiguous. With 3 bases removed from V and 1 base from J, the gap between germline ends came to 9 bases. The germline gives CDR1 GTSNPN, CDR2 SVGIG (reference sequence). This CDR3 has 13 amino acids. The CDR3 DNA sequence: TGTGCCTGGAGGGGCATGTGGAACACTGAAGCTTTCTTT. This sequence encodes CAWRGMWNTEAFF.

The V call is TRBV6-1, the J call TRBJ2-1; 8 bases are shared with TRBD1. The CDR3 covers 16 residues. The trim removed 3 bases at V and 3 bases at J, leaving 7 bases unmatched. Germline V gives CDR1 MNHNS, CDR2 SASEGT. The CDR3 nucleotides are TGTGCCAGCAGTGAGATGGGACAGGTGAGCTACAATGAGCAGTTCTTC. Its translation: CASSEMGQVSYNEQFF.